This T cell receptor beta chain originates from a study of CD8 T cells in ankylosing spondylitis. Concerning this clonotype itself: What it binds is not known.

Study conclusions and caveats: Previously reported in reactive arthritis synovial fluid and blood were some of the motif variants.

Molecular-barcoded quantitative 5'-RACE produced these TCR beta libraries. TCRdb called the 5' RACE reads again in MiXCR, with one record for every CDR3 protein. The table lists approximately 300,000 distinct CDR3 sequences, around 18% of them singletons. The ends were cut back, 0 bases at V and 3 bases at J, with 6 bases in the middle. The CDR3 loop spans 14 amino acids. Sequenced input: blood, either unsorted or a sorted T cell fraction (not recorded which). The chain has TRBV12-3 or TRBV12-4 and TRBJ1-3; no definite D call. The receptor's source is a male donor with ankylosing spondylitis or in good health (not recorded which). The CDR3 loop reads CASSLAASGNTIYF. The CDR3 nucleotides read TGTGCCAGCAGTTTAGCGGCGAGTGGAAACACCATATATTTT.